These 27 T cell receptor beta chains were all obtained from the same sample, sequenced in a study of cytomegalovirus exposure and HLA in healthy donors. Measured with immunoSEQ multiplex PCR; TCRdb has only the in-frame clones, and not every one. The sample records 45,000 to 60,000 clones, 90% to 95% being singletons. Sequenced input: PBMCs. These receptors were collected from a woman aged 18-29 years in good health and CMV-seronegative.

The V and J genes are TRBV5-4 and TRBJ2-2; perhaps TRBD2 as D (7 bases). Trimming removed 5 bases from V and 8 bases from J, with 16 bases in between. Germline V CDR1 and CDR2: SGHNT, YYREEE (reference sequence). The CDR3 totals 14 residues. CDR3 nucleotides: TGTGCCAGCAGACCCGCGGGGGCGGGGGGGGAGCTGTTTTTT. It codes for CASRPAGAGGELFF. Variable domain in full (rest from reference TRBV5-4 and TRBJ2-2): ETGVTQSPTHLIKTRGQQVTLRCSSQSGHNTVSWYQQALGQGPQFIFQYYREEENGRGNFPPRFSGLQFPNYSSELNVNALELDDSALYLCASRPAGAGGELFFGEGSRLTVL.

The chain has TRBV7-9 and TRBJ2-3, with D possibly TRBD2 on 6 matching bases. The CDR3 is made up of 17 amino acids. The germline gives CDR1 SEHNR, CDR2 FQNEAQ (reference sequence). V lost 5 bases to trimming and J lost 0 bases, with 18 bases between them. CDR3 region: CASSRRDGKVSTDTQYF. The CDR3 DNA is TGTGCCAGCAGCCGGCGGGACGGGAAGGTTAGCACAGATACGCAGTATTTT.

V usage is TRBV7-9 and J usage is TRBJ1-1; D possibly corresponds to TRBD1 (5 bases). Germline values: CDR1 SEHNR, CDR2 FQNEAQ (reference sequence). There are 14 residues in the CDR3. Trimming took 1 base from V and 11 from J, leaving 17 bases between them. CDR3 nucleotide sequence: TGTGCCAGCAGCTTAGTGGGCCCGGGGGACGAGGCTTTCTTT. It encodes CASSLVGPGDEAFF.

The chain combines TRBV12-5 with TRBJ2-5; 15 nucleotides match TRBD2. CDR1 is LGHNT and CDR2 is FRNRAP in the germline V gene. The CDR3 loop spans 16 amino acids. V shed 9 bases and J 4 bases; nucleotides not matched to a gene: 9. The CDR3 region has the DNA TGTGCTAGGACAGGGAGGACTAGCGGGAGGGGAGAGACCCAGTACTTC. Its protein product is CARTGRTSGRGETQYF.

This CDR3 reads CASSNHPRVPLHF. The DNA of the CDR3 is TGTGCCAGCAGTAACCATCCCAGGGTACCCCTCCACTTT. The chain employs TRBV6-5 and TRBJ1-6; possible D gene TRBD1, 5 bases. CDR3 size: 13 residues. V was trimmed by 5 bases and J by 12 bases, leaving 14 bases between them. CDR1 is MNHEY and CDR2 is SVGAGI in the germline V gene.

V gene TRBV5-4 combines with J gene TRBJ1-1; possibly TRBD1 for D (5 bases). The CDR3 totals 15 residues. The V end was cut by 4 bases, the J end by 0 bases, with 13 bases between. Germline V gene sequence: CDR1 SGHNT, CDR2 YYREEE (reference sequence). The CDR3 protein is CASSPTAPMNTEAFF. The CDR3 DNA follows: TGTGCCAGCAGCCCGACAGCCCCCATGAACACTGAAGCTTTCTTT.

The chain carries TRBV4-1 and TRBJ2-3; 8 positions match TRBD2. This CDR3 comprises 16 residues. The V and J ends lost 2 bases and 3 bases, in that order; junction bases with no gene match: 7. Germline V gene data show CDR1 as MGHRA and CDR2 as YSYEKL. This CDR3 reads CASSQPSGSKTDTQYF. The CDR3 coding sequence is TGCGCCAGCAGCCAACCAAGCGGGAGTAAGACAGATACGCAGTATTTT.

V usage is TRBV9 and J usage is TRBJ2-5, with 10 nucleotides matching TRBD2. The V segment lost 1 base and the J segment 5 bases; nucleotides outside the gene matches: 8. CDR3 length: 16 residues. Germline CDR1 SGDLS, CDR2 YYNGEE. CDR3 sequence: CASSVIPSGGMETQYF. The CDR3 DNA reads TGTGCCAGCAGCGTAATTCCTAGCGGGGGAATGGAGACCCAGTACTTC. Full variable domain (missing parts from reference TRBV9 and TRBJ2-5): DSGVTQTPKHLITATGQRVTLRCSPRSGDLSVYWYQQSLDQGLQFLIQYYNGEERAKGNILERFSAQQFPDLHSELNLSSLELGDSALYFCASSVIPSGGMETQYFGPGTRLLVL.

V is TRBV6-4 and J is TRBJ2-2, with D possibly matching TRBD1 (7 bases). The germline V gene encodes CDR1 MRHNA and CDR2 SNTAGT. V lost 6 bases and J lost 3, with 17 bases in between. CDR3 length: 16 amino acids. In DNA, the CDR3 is TGTGCCAGCAGCCAATCCTCAGGGGGGCACACCGGGGAGCTGTTTTTT. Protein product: CASSQSSGGHTGELFF.

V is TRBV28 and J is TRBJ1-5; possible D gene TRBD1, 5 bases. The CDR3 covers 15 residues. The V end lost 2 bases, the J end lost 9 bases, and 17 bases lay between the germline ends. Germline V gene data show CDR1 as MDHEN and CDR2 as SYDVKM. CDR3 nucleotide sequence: TGTGCCAGCAGTTTAGTTATAACAGGCCTTAGGCCCCAGCATTTT. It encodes CASSLVITGLRPQHF.

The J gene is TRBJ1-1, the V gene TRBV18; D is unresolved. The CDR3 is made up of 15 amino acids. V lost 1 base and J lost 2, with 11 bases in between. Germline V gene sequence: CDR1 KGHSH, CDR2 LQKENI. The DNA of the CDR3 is TGTGCCAGCTCACCACTAACCGGAGGCAACACTGAAGCTTTCTTT. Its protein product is CASSPLTGGNTEAFF.

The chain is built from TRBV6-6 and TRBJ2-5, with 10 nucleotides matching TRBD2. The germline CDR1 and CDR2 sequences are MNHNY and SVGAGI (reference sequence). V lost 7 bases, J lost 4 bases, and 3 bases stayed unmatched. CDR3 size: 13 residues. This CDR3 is CASTSGGGETQYF. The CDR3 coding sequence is TGTGCCAGCACTAGCGGGGGTGGAGAGACCCAGTACTTC.

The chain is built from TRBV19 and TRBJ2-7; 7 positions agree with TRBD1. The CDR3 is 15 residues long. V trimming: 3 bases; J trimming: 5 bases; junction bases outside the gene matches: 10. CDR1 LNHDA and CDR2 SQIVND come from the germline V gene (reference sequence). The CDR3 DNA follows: TGTGCCAGTAGTATTAGGGGGCCCTACCCCCACGAGCAGTACTTC. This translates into CASSIRGPYPHEQYF.

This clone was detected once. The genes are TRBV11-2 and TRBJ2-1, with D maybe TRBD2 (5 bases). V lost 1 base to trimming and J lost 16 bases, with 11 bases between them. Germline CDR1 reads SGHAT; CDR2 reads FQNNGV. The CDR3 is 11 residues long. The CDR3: CASSLVGLAFF. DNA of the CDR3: TGTGCCAGCAGCTTAGTAGGGCTAGCTTTCTTC.

Here the CDR3 DNA reads TGTGCCAGCATTAATGGCACGGACTCGAGCTCCTATAATTCACCCCTCCACTTT. Its translation is CASINGTDSSSYNSPLHF. This sequence joins TRBV7-9 and TRBJ1-6, with D unresolved. CDR1 is SEHNR, CDR2 FQNEAQ, per germline (reference sequence). V lost 7 bases and J 0 bases, leaving 19 bases between the germline ends. This CDR3 is 18 amino acids long.

CDR3 residues: CAWGAIYGYTF. The CDR3 bases are TGTGCCTGGGGGGCGATTTATGGCTACACCTTC. The chain uses TRBV30 and TRBJ1-2; possibly TRBD1 for D (5 bases). Deletions cut 5 bases from V and 5 bases from J, with 9 bases between. Germline V gives CDR1 GTSNPN, CDR2 SVGIG (reference sequence). There are 11 residues in the CDR3.

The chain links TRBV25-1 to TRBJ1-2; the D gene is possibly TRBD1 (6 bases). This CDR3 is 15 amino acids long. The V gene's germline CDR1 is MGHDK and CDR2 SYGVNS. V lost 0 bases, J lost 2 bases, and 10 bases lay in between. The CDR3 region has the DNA TGTGCCAGCAGTGAATATCGCGGACAGAACTATGGCTACACCTTC. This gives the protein CASSEYRGQNYGYTF.

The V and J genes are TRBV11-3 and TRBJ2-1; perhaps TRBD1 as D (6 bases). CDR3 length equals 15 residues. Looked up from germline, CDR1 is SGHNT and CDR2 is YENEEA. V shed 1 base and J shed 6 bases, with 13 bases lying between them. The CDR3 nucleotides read TGTGCCAGCAGCTTAGCACAGGGATACTTCAATGAGCAGTTCTTC. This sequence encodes CASSLAQGYFNEQFF. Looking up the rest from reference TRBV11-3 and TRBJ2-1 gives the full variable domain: EAGVVQSPRYKIIEKKQPVAFWCNPISGHNTLYWYLQNLGQGPELLIRYENEEAVDDSQLPKDRFSAERLKGVDSTLKIQPAELGDSAVYLCASSLAQGYFNEQFFGPGTRLTVL.

The CDR3 reads CASSRIRGANEKLFF. The DNA for the CDR3 is TGTGCCAGCAGCCGTATCAGGGGAGCTAATGAAAAACTGTTTTTT. The chain couples TRBV7-2 to TRBJ1-4, with TRBD1 as a possible D gene (6 bases). CDR1 is SGHTA, CDR2 FQGNSA, per germline. The V end lost 5 bases, the J end lost 3 bases, and 13 bases lay between the germline ends. The CDR3 has 15 amino acids.

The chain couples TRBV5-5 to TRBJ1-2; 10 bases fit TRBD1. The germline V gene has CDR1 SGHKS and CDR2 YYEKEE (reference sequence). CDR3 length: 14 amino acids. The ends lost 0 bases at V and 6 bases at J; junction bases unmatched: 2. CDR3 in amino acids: CASSLGQGANGYTF. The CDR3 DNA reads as TGTGCCAGCAGCTTGGGACAGGGGGCAAATGGCTACACCTTC.

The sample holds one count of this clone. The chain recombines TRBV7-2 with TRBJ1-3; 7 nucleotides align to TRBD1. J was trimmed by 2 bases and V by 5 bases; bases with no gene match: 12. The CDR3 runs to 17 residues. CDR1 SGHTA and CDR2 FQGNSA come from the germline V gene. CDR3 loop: CASSRTSTGNPGNTIYF. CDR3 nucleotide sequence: TGTGCCAGCAGCCGGACCTCGACAGGGAACCCTGGAAACACCATATATTTT.

CDR3 bases: TGTGCCACCAGCATGGGGACTAGCGGGTACAATGAGCAGTTCTTC. This gives the protein CATSMGTSGYNEQFF. This chain connects TRBV15 to TRBJ2-1; 12 nucleotides align to TRBD2. The V and J ends lost 4 bases and 4 bases, in that order; junction bases with no gene match: 2. Germline V gene data show CDR1 as LNHNV and CDR2 as YYDKDF (reference sequence). This CDR3 region has 15 residues.

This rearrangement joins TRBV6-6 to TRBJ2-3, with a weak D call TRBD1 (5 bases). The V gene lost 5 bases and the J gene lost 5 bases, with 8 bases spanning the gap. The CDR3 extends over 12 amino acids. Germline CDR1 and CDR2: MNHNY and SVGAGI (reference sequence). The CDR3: CASSHGQDTQYF. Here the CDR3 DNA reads TGTGCCAGCAGTCACGGACAAGATACGCAGTATTTT.

CDR3: CASSQGRGGFYGYTF. CDR3 nucleotide sequence: TGTGCCAGCAGCCAAGGAAGAGGGGGCTTCTATGGCTACACCTTC. This sequence joins TRBV14 and TRBJ1-2; 7 bases fit TRBD1. Germline assignment: CDR1 SGHDN and CDR2 FVKESK. CDR3 length: 15 amino acids. Losses at the gene ends were 1 base for V and 4 bases for J; bases not matched to a gene: 6.

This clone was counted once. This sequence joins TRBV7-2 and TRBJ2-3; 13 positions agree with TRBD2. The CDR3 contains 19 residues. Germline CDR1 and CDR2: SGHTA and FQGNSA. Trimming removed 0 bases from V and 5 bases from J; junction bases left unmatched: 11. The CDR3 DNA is TGTGCCAGCAGCTTAGCGTCTAGGACTAGCGGGGGCCAAAGAGATACGCAGTATTTT. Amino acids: CASSLASRTSGGQRDTQYF.

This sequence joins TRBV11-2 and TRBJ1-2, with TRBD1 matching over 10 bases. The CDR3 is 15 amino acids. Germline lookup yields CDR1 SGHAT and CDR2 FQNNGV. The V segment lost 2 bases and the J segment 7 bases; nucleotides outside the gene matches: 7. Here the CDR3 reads CASSLFGTGVSGYTF. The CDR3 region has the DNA TGTGCCAGCAGCTTATTCGGGACAGGGGTTAGTGGCTACACCTTC.

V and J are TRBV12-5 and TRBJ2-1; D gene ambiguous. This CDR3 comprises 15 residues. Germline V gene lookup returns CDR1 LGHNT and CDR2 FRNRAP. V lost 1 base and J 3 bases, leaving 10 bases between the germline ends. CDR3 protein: CASGLGIGGYNEQFF. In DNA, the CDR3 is TGTGCTAGTGGTTTGGGGATTGGCGGCTACAATGAGCAGTTCTTC.